The 19 T cell receptor beta chains presented below share a single source sample, sequenced in a study of spatial heterogeneity in lung cancer. Noted time point: sample taken at primary tumor resection. Unsorted whole RNA of tumor, nontumor lung or frozen PBMC was sequenced. TCRdb independently ran MiXCR on the 5' RACE reads; one entry per CDR3 protein. The sample has about 56,000 distinct CDR3 sequences, around 8.2% seen once. The specimen comprised PBMCs, sampled at surgery. These receptors all stem from a female donor with early-stage non-small cell lung cancer.

This clonotype was seen only a few times. Here the CDR3 reads CSARAGVDYGYTF. CDR3 DNA: TGCAGTGCTAGAGCAGGGGTGGACTATGGCTACACCTTC. J is TRBJ1-2 and V is TRBV20-1; D might be TRBD1 (6 bases). Germline V gives CDR1 DFQATT, CDR2 SNEGSKA (reference sequence). The CDR3 loop spans 13 amino acids. V lost 1 base and J lost 3, with 9 bases in between.

This clonotype has a count of ten or more. This chain uses TRBV28 with TRBJ1-1; 7 bases fit TRBD1. This CDR3 contains 15 residues. Trimming cost V 5 bases and J 5 bases; bases outside gene matches: 11. In germline, CDR1 is MDHEN, CDR2 SYDVKM. As DNA, the CDR3 is TGTGCCAGCAGTCCACCGGGACAGCAAAGGACTGAAGCTTTCTTT. It yields the protein CASSPPGQQRTEAFF.

At least ten counts were recorded for this clonotype. The chain carries TRBV7-2 and TRBJ2-3; TRBD1 matches at 9 bases. From germline, CDR1 is SGHTA and CDR2 FQGNSA. Trimming cost V 5 bases and J 3 bases; bases outside gene matches: 9. The CDR3 covers 16 residues. CDR3 nucleotides: TGTGCCAGCAGCCCCGGATTGGACAGGGGTACAGATACGCAGTATTTT. It encodes CASSPGLDRGTDTQYF.

In this sample, this clonotype turned up a few times. The CDR3 bases are TGTGCCAGTAGTCTTAGCGGGTTCGACGATACGCAGTATTTT. As protein: CASSLSGFDDTQYF. The V gene is TRBV19, the J gene TRBJ2-3; 7 bases agree with TRBD2. The CDR3 runs to 14 residues. After removal of 5 bases from V and 6 bases from J, the junction contained 8 bases not matched to a gene. Looked up from germline, CDR1 is LNHDA and CDR2 is SQIVND (reference sequence).

This clonotype was picked up a small number of times. The rearrangement joins TRBV19 to TRBJ2-3; D gene uncertain. The germline V and J ends were trimmed by 6 bases and 3 bases, with 7 bases remaining between them. The CDR3 has 12 amino acids. CDR1 and CDR2 from the germline V gene are LNHDA and SQIVND (reference sequence). CDR3 residues: CASSSRTDTQYF. The CDR3 coding sequence is TGTGCCAGTAGCTCCAGGACAGATACGCAGTATTTT. Filled out from reference TRBV19 and TRBJ2-3, the complete variable domain reads DGGITQSPKYLFRKEGQNVTLSCEQNLNHDAMYWYRQDPGQGLRLIYYSQIVNDFQKGDIAEGYSVSREKKESFPLTVTSAQKNPTAFYLCASSSRTDTQYFGPGTRLTVL.

V usage is TRBV20-1 and J usage is TRBJ1-5; 8 nucleotides match TRBD1. Per germline, CDR1 DFQATT and CDR2 SNEGSKA (reference sequence). The CDR3 length is 16 residues. The ends lost 3 bases at V and 0 bases at J; junction bases unmatched: 7. In DNA, the CDR3 is TGCAGTGCTAGTTCAGGGGGCCATTATAGCAATCAGCCCCAGCATTTT. Translation gives CSASSGGHYSNQPQHF.

The rearrangement joins TRBV7-9 to TRBJ2-3; 9 bases line up with TRBD2. Germline V lookup: CDR1 SEHNR, CDR2 FQNEAQ (reference sequence). CDR3 length: 16 residues. V lost 5 bases to trimming and J lost 0 bases; unmatched junction nucleotides: 6. The CDR3 reads CASSELSGGSTDTQYF. DNA of the CDR3: TGTGCCAGCAGCGAACTTAGCGGGGGTAGCACAGATACGCAGTATTTT.

The genes are TRBV6-5 and TRBJ1-5, with D perhaps matching TRBD1 (6 bases). From germline, CDR1 is MNHEY and CDR2 SVGAGI. This CDR3 comprises 15 residues. Between the trimmed V and J ends, which lost 7 bases and 4 bases, there was a span of 17 bases. As DNA, the CDR3 is TGTGCCAGCACCACATCCCGGACAGCTAATCAGCCCCAGCATTTT. Amino acids: CASTTSRTANQPQHF.

There are many counts of this clonotype. CDR3: CASSLQWQSTGKTFF. The CDR3 region has the DNA TGTGCCAGCAGCTTACAATGGCAGAGCACAGGGAAAACTTTCTTT. The chain links TRBV13 to TRBJ1-1; maybe TRBD1 (6 bases). From germline, CDR1 is PRHDT and CDR2 FYEKMQ (reference sequence). The CDR3 has 15 residues. Trimming shortened V by 2 bases and J by 12 bases, and 22 bases separated the two germline ends.

This clonotype has ten or more counts. The V gene is TRBV7-9, the J gene TRBJ1-1; 7 bases fit TRBD1. Germline V gene sequence: CDR1 SEHNR, CDR2 FQNEAQ (reference sequence). This CDR3 region has 12 residues. V shed 5 bases, J shed 6 bases, and the junction held 3 bases outside the gene matches. Here the CDR3 DNA reads TGTGCCAGCAGCCACGACAGGGCTGAAGCTTTCTTT. Amino acid sequence: CASSHDRAEAFF.

This clonotype was detected many times. The rearrangement uses TRBV7-2 and TRBJ1-6, with TRBD1 identical over 8 bases. This CDR3 contains 14 residues. The germline CDR1 and CDR2 sequences are SGHTA and FQGNSA. V dropped 3 bases and J dropped 7; count of bases not matched to a gene: 2. CDR3 coding DNA: TGTGCCAGCAGCTTTGACAGGGGAAATTCACCCCTCCACTTT. This codes for CASSFDRGNSPLHF.

Ten or more counts support this clonotype. The chain links TRBV4-1 to TRBJ2-1; D unresolved. V gave up 0 bases and J gave up 3 bases, with 9 bases separating them. CDR1 and CDR2 (germline): MGHRA, YSYEKL. The CDR3 sequence is 15 residues long. The CDR3 is CASSQDKNHYNEQFF. CDR3 sequence (DNA): TGCGCCAGCAGCCAAGATAAAAACCACTACAATGAGCAGTTCTTC.

This clonotype was seen at least ten times. A junction boundary mismatches the germline segment, possibly from a read error. The chain has TRBV20-1 and TRBJ1-2; TRBD1 is a possible D gene (6 bases). Germline values: CDR1 DFQATT, CDR2 SNEGSKA (reference sequence). The CDR3 spans 16 residues. The CDR3 is CSASYAGMGANYGYTF. Here the CDR3 DNA reads TGCAGTGCTAGCTACGCGGGGATGGGGGCTAACTATGGCTATACCTTC.

This clonotype was counted between two and nine times. The chain has TRBV7-2 and TRBJ1-1, with D possibly TRBD1 on 5 matching bases. CDR3 length equals 14 residues. The germline CDR1 and CDR2 sequences are SGHTA and FQGNSA. V lost 1 base, J lost 5 bases, and 11 bases lay in between. The CDR3 protein is CASSLVGQGTEAFF. In DNA, the CDR3 is TGTGCCAGCAGCTTAGTGGGCCAGGGAACTGAAGCTTTCTTT.

This clonotype was seen at least ten times. The CDR3 DNA reads as TGTGCCAGCAGACCAGACAGGGTAGCTTCCTACGAGCAGTACGTC. Translating it yields CASRPDRVASYEQYV. The J gene is TRBJ2-7, the V gene TRBV6-1; 7 bases match TRBD1. The V gene's germline CDR1 is MNHNS and CDR2 SASEGT. CDR3 length: 15 amino acids. Trimming took 6 bases from V and 1 from J; bases not matched to a gene: 9.

This clonotype was found many times. The chain employs TRBV5-1 and TRBJ1-3; D unresolved. V shed 3 bases and J shed 12 bases, with 16 bases lying between them. Germline CDR1 and CDR2: SGHRS and YFSETQ. CDR3 length: 13 amino acids. CDR3 sequence (DNA): TGCGCCAGCAGCTCGCAACCCGAAGATGGCATATATTTT. It yields the protein CASSSQPEDGIYF.

The sample holds many counts of this clonotype. The chain employs TRBV12-3 or TRBV12-4 and TRBJ2-7, with 7 bases that match TRBD2. The CDR3 is 14 amino acids. V lost 7 bases and J lost 6; bases outside the gene matches: 12. The CDR3, as DNA: TGTGCCAGCACCCTAGGCGGGGGACGTCGCGAGCAGTACTTC. Encoded protein: CASTLGGGRREQYF.

The chain uses TRBV19 and TRBJ2-1, with 11 positions matching TRBD2. With 0 bases clipped from V and 6 bases from J, the junction kept 4 bases outside the gene matches. This CDR3 contains 16 residues. Germline V gene lookup returns CDR1 LNHDA and CDR2 SQIVND (reference sequence). The CDR3 is CASSIDLAGGVNEQFF. The CDR3 DNA reads as TGTGCCAGTAGTATAGATCTAGCGGGGGGCGTCAATGAGCAGTTCTTC. Filled out from reference TRBV19 and TRBJ2-1, the complete variable domain reads DGGITQSPKYLFRKEGQNVTLSCEQNLNHDAMYWYRQDPGQGLRLIYYSQIVNDFQKGDIAEGYSVSREKKESFPLTVTSAQKNPTAFYLCASSIDLAGGVNEQFFGPGTRLTVL.

This clonotype occurred many times. The chain links TRBV7-9 to TRBJ2-7; a weak D match, TRBD2 (7 bases). The CDR3 is 13 amino acids. With 7 bases removed from V and 6 bases from J, the gap between germline ends came to 16 bases. The germline V gene encodes CDR1 SEHNR and CDR2 FQNEAQ (reference sequence). The CDR3 reads CASTPVGGGEQYF. The CDR3 DNA reads as TGTGCCAGCACCCCCGTGGGAGGGGGCGAGCAGTACTTC.